The sample holds many counts of the clone carrying this TCR beta chain. What it binds is unknown. The sample comes from a study of identical twins' blood T cells. Notes on the study in general: Environmental influences on twin similarity could not be excluded.

The trim removed 7 bases at V and 4 bases at J, leaving 6 bases unmatched. Germline CDR1 and CDR2: LNHDA and SQIVND (reference sequence). The length of the CDR3 is 14 residues. Each TCR cDNA library carried sample-specific barcodes on both ends. TCRdb reanalysed the 5' RACE reads using MiXCR and keeps one entry per CDR3 protein. Here the sample spans fewer than 450,000 distinct CDR3 sequences, roughly 27% being singletons. The receptor was derived from a woman between 18 and 55 years old in good health. Sample: PBMCs. The chain joins TRBV19 to TRBJ1-5, with 8 bases that match TRBD1. The CDR3 reads CASTTDRENQPQHF. CDR3 nucleotide sequence: TGTGCCAGTACCACGGACAGGGAAAATCAGCCCCAGCATTTT.